These 24 T cell receptor beta chains came from one sample sequenced in a study of breast tumors, draining lymph nodes, adjacent tissues. Breast cancer patients provided tissue from their axillary draining lymph nodes. TCRdb redid the calling of the multiplex PCR reads with MiXCR, one entry per CDR3 protein. The data contain under 300,000 distinct CDR3 sequences, under 40% of them seen just once; the ten biggest clones take up under 4.5%. Sample: axillary lymph node tissue. These receptors all stem from a female donor with breast cancer. Some clones in this sample may be carry-over from other donors' samples.

The sample holds a few counts of this clonotype. V and J are TRBV27 and TRBJ1-4; 10 bases are a match to TRBD1. The germline V gene has CDR1 MNHEY and CDR2 SMNVEV (reference sequence). V shed 2 bases and J 4 bases; nucleotides not matched to a gene: 10. The CDR3 length is 18 residues. DNA of the CDR3: TGTGCCAGCAGTTTAAGGACAGGGGGTGCCGTTATTAATGAAAAACTGTTTTTT. Protein sequence: CASSLRTGGAVINEKLFF.

About this clonotype itself: In this CDR3 the conserved last residue, phenylalanine or tryptophan, is missing, so a read error is likely. No DNA is shown, since the ends of the CDR3 on it are uncertain; the CDR3 is the one TCRdb lists. The chain has TRBV7-3 and TRBJ1-6. The CDR3 is 8 residues long, counting both termini. Germline V CDR1 and CDR2: SGHTA, FQGTGA. This CDR3 is CASSPSNV.

Concerning this clonotype: This could be a read error, since a much larger clone is one nucleotide away. The chain uses TRBV9 and TRBJ2-2; D is possibly TRBD1 (8 bases). This CDR3 spans 19 amino acids. Per germline, CDR1 SGDLS and CDR2 YYNGEE. Trimming shortened V by 6 bases and J by 4 bases, and 28 bases separated the two germline ends. CDR3 nucleotides: TGTGCCAGCAATCCGGCAGGGGGCGCGGGCGGGAGATGCACCGGGGAGCTGTTTTTT. Translation gives CASNPAGGAGGRCTGELFF.

This clonotype was observed a few times. Sequence at one end of the junction differs from germline and may be a read error. The gene calls are TRBV6-1 and TRBJ2-7; D remains unclear. CDR3 size: 15 residues. Germline CDR1 and CDR2: MNHNS and SASEGT. CDR3 bases: TGTGCCAGCAGTCAAGCGTCGGGCTGGACCTACGAGCAGTACTTC. Its protein is CASSQASGWTYEQYF.

The chain uses TRBV15 and TRBJ2-7, with D possibly called TRBD1 or TRBD2 (5 bases each). CDR3 size: 13 residues. CDR1 and CDR2 from the germline V gene are LNHNV and YYDKDF (reference sequence). V lost 9 bases, J lost 4 bases, and 16 bases lay in between. The CDR3 sequence is CATRRSGAYEQYF. The CDR3 bases are TGTGCCACAAGACGATCCGGGGCGTACGAGCAGTACTTC.

This clonotype was picked up many times. This sequence joins TRBV6-5 and TRBJ2-5; possibly TRBD2 for D (6 bases). Per germline, CDR1 MNHEY and CDR2 SVGAGI. The CDR3 is 16 residues long. The V end was cut by 0 bases, the J end by 5 bases, with 16 bases between. The CDR3 bases are TGTGCCAGCAGTTACTCGATCGGGGGAGTGACGGAGACCCAGTACTTC. Residues: CASSYSIGGVTETQYF.

This clonotype has a count of ten or more. The chain uses TRBV19 and TRBJ2-5, with TRBD2 matching over 8 bases. The V gene end was trimmed by 0 bases and the J gene end by 7 bases; junction bases not matched to a gene: 1. Germline values: CDR1 LNHDA, CDR2 SQIVND (reference sequence). The length of the CDR3 is 13 residues. The CDR3 nucleotides read TGTGCCAGTAGTATAGACCGGGAGGGGACCCAGTACTTC. It translates to CASSIDREGTQYF. Drawing the rest from reference TRBV19 and TRBJ2-5, the complete variable domain is DGGITQSPKYLFRKEGQNVTLSCEQNLNHDAMYWYRQDPGQGLRLIYYSQIVNDFQKGDIAEGYSVSREKKESFPLTVTSAQKNPTAFYLCASSIDREGTQYFGPGTRLLVL.

This clonotype was observed at least ten times. This chain connects TRBV6-6 to TRBJ1-5; no clear D gene. The CDR3 sequence is 13 residues long. CDR1 and CDR2 from the germline V gene are MNHNY and SVGAGI (reference sequence). The ends were cut back, 5 bases at V and 3 bases at J, with 8 bases in the middle. The CDR3 spells CASSLQYNQPQHF. Here the CDR3 DNA reads TGTGCCAGCAGTCTTCAGTACAATCAGCCCCAGCATTTT.

This clonotype has at least ten counts. The rearrangement uses TRBV10-3 and TRBJ2-1; 11 nucleotides agree with TRBD2. The CDR3 is made up of 14 amino acids. With 2 bases clipped from V and 9 bases from J, the junction kept 3 bases outside the gene matches. CDR1 and CDR2 (germline): ENHRY, SYGVKD. DNA for the CDR3: TGTGCCATCAGTGAGCCTAGCGGGGGGCCTGAGCAGTTCTTC. Translation: CAISEPSGGPEQFF.

Notes on this clonotype: This may be a read error: a much more frequent sequence differs by one nucleotide. This CDR3 fails to terminate in the conserved phenylalanine or tryptophan, so it likely reflects a read error. In DNA, the CDR3 is TGTGCCAGCAGTAGACAGAACCCGACCACCGGGGAGCTGTTTTAT. The encoded protein is CASSRQNPTTGELFY. This chain connects TRBV11-2 to TRBJ2-2, with TRBD1 as a possible D gene (5 bases). The CDR3 is 15 residues long. The germline CDR1 and CDR2 sequences are SGHAT and FQNNGV. The germline V and J ends were trimmed by 6 bases and 4 bases, with 15 bases remaining between them.

Note on this clonotype: A much larger clone lies a single base off, so this may be a read error. J is TRBJ2-2 and V is TRBV5-1, with TRBD1 matching over 7 bases. Per the germline V gene, CDR1 is SGHRS and CDR2 is YFSETQ. CDR3 length: 14 amino acids. After removal of 4 bases from V and 11 bases from J, the junction contained 11 bases not matched to a gene. The CDR3 region has the DNA TGCGCCAGCAGCCTAGCAACCCGGGACAGCGAGCTGTTTTTT. Amino acids: CASSLATRDSELFF.

This clonotype occurred many times. The chain uses TRBV29-1 and TRBJ2-5; D uncertain. Germline V CDR1 and CDR2: SQVTM, ANQGSEA. V lost 4 bases and J lost 1, with 7 bases in between. This CDR3 comprises 12 residues. The CDR3 region has the DNA TGCAGCGTTGCCACAGCCCAAGAGACCCAGTACTTC. This encodes CSVATAQETQYF.

V and J are TRBV19 and TRBJ2-1, with 10 bases fitting TRBD2. Germline assignment: CDR1 LNHDA and CDR2 SQIVND (reference sequence). This CDR3 region has 15 residues. The V gene end was trimmed by 6 bases and the J gene end by 4 bases; junction bases not matched to a gene: 6. The CDR3 nucleotides read TGTGCCAGTAGGAGCGGGGGGGCTCTTTACAATGAGCAGTTCTTC. This translates into CASRSGGALYNEQFF.

V is TRBV20-1 and J is TRBJ2-7; D uncertain. CDR3 size: 10 residues. CDR1 is DFQATT, CDR2 SNEGSKA, per germline (reference sequence). Deletions cut 0 bases from V and 9 bases from J, with 6 bases between. This CDR3 is CSARDGMQYF. The CDR3 coding sequence is TGCAGTGCTAGAGATGGGATGCAGTACTTC.

This clonotype appeared a few times. The V gene is TRBV12-3 or TRBV12-4, the J gene TRBJ2-6; 7 nucleotides agree with TRBD1. The ends lost 11 bases at V and 18 bases at J; junction bases unmatched: 22. This CDR3 is built from 14 residues. As DNA, the CDR3 is TGTGCCGGCAAGTTCACCGGGACAGACGATTACCCGACTTTC. This sequence encodes CAGKFTGTDDYPTF.

CDR3 nucleotide sequence: TGTGCCAGCAGTGAAGGCGGGGGGTCTGGAAACACCATATATTTT. This codes for CASSEGGGSGNTIYF. The rearrangement joins TRBV6-1 to TRBJ1-3, with TRBD1 as a possible D gene (5 bases). Germline assignment: CDR1 MNHNS and CDR2 SASEGT. The CDR3 sequence is 15 residues long. Trimming pared 1 base from V and 1 base from J, leaving 8 bases between.

V and J are TRBV20-1 and TRBJ2-3, with TRBD1 as a possible D gene (6 bases). This CDR3 spans 13 amino acids. Germline CDR1 is DFQATT and CDR2 is SNEGSKA (reference sequence). The DNA of the CDR3 is TGCAGCCCCCGGGACACTACCACAGATACGCAGTATTTT. Its protein is CSPRDTTTDTQYF.

This clonotype was observed at least ten times. The chain recombines TRBV9 with TRBJ2-1, with 11 bases identical to TRBD2. CDR1 is SGDLS, CDR2 YYNGEE, per germline. Germline trimming cut 1 base from V and 8 bases from J; bases unmatched to any gene: 8. The CDR3 loop spans 16 amino acids. The chain's CDR3 is CASSVLSGRAIDEQFF. DNA for the CDR3: TGTGCCAGCAGCGTACTTAGCGGGAGGGCCATCGATGAGCAGTTCTTC.

Many counts were recorded for this clonotype. The chain couples TRBV19 to TRBJ2-2; perhaps TRBD1 as D (5 bases). The CDR3 covers 16 residues. The V and J ends lost 7 bases and 3 bases respectively, with 18 bases between them. Germline values: CDR1 LNHDA, CDR2 SQIVND (reference sequence). CDR3 protein: CASTPIDSVDTGELFF. CDR3 in DNA: TGTGCCAGTACCCCTATCGACAGCGTGGACACCGGGGAGCTGTTTTTT.

This chain's CDR3 is CSVVPYPGTDTQYF. CDR3 in DNA: TGCAGCGTTGTTCCCTACCCTGGCACAGATACGCAGTATTTT. The chain employs TRBV29-1 and TRBJ2-3, with unresolved D. The CDR3 totals 14 residues. Germline V gives CDR1 SQVTM, CDR2 ANQGSEA. V lost 4 bases to trimming and J lost 1 base, with 12 bases between them.

This clonotype occurred once. The chain combines TRBV5-6 with TRBJ2-7; 10 bases match TRBD1. CDR3 length: 16 amino acids. Germline V gene sequence: CDR1 SGHDT, CDR2 YYEEEE. V gave up 3 bases and J gave up 3 bases; unmatched junction bases: 9. The CDR3 nucleotides are TGTGCCAGCAGCTCCACGGGACAGGGGTCCGTCTACGAGCAGTACTTC. Translated, it gives CASSSTGQGSVYEQYF. Using reference TRBV5-6 and TRBJ2-7 for the parts outside the CDR3, the full variable domain is DAGVTQSPTHLIKTRGQQVTLRCSPKSGHDTVSWYQQALGQGPQFIFQYYEEEERQRGNFPDRFSGHQFPNYSSELNVNALLLGDSALYLCASSSTGQGSVYEQYFGPGTRLTVT.

This clonotype was seen repeatedly, ten times or more. The chain employs TRBV4-2 and TRBJ2-1; 12 bases agree with TRBD2. Germline trimming cut 4 bases from V and 6 bases from J; bases unmatched to any gene: 7. The CDR3 covers 16 residues. Germline-derived CDR1 and CDR2 are LGHNA and YNFKEQ. CDR3 nucleotides: TGTGCCAGCAGCCCGTCGACTAGCGGGGGAAGCAATGAGCAGTTCTTC. This encodes CASSPSTSGGSNEQFF.

This clonotype showed up many times. This chain joins TRBV11-2 and TRBJ1-3; D gene ambiguous. Germline assignment: CDR1 SGHAT and CDR2 FQNNGV. The CDR3 is 11 residues long. Trimming removed 5 bases at V and 7 bases at J, with 6 bases between. The DNA of the CDR3 is TGTGCCAGCAGCCCCAAGAACACCATATATTTT. It specifies CASSPKNTIYF.

The rearrangement uses TRBV15 and TRBJ2-5; 7 bases match TRBD1. Germline CDR1 reads LNHNV; CDR2 reads YYDKDF (reference sequence). V gave up 2 bases and J gave up 5 bases; unmatched junction bases: 5. This CDR3 region has 14 residues. In DNA form, the CDR3 reads TGTGCCACCAGCAGATCAGGGGGACGGGAGACCCAGTACTTC. Translation gives CATSRSGGRETQYF.